This TCR beta chain was recorded in a study of early T cells in non-severe SARS-CoV-2 infection. On the study more broadly: RNA in bulk from unsorted whole blood was sequenced, and chains were unpaired.

This clonotype was recorded at least ten times. Germline CDR1 is LNHDA and CDR2 is SQIVND (reference sequence). Trimming shortened V by 2 bases and J by 0 bases, and 10 bases separated the two germline ends. The CDR3 totals 16 residues. Individual cDNA molecules received unique molecular identifiers during library preparation. TCRdb passed the 5' RACE reads through MiXCR, listing each CDR3 protein once. The sample lists approximately 39,000 distinct CDR3 sequences, roughly 9.9% occurring once. This chain links TRBV19 with TRBJ2-2; D ambiguous. Sample: whole blood. This TCR was recovered from an adult who was a healthcare worker with PCR-confirmed SARS-CoV-2 infection or an uninfected control (not recorded which). The CDR3 loop is CASSIIAGSNTGELFF. The CDR3 region has the DNA TGTGCCAGTAGTATAATAGCCGGGTCGAACACCGGGGAGCTGTTTTTT.